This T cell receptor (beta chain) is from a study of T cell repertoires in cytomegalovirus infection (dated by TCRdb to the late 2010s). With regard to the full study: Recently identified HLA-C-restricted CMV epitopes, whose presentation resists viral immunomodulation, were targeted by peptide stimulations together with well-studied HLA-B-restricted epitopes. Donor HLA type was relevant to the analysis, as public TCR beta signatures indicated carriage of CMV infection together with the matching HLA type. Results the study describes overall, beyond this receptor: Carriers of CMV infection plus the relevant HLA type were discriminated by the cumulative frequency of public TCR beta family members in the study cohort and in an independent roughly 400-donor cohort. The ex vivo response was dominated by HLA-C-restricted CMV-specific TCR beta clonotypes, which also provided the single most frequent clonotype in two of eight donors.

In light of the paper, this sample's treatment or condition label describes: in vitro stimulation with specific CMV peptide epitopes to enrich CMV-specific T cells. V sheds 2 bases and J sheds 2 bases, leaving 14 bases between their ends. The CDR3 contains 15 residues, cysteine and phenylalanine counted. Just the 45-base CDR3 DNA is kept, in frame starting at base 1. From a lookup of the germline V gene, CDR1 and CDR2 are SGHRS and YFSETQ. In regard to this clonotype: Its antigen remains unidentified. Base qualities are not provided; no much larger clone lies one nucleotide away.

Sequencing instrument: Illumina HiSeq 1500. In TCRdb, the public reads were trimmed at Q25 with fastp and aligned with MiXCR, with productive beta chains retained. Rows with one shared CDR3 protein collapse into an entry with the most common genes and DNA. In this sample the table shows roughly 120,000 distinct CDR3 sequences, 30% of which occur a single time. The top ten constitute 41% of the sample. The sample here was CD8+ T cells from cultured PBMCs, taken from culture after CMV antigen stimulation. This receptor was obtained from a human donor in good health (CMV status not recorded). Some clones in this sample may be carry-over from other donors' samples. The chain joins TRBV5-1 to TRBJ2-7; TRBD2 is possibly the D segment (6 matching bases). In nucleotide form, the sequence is TGCGCCAGCAGCTTTGACGGGACTTTTACCTACGAGCAGTACTTC. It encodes CASSFDGTFTYEQYF.